The clone carrying this TCR beta chain was counted between two and nine times. The antigen remains unidentified. Donors were nominally healthy when sampled, though unrecorded immune exposures were likely. The data belong to a study of cytomegalovirus exposure and HLA in healthy donors. As for the study in general: Sequencing of some 200 million T cells in an earlier analysis found approximately 120 million unique TCR beta sequences.

Findings and limits, study-wide: The likely origin of a cluster of highly shared sequence variants was a sequencing artifact.

The PCR employed 60 Vbeta primers together with 13 Jbeta primers. Per the study methods: Some 10 million shared chains were among the roughly 80 million unique TCR beta chains that a later analysis counted. The repertoire was sequenced with immunoSEQ multiplex PCR; TCRdb's copy has only in-frame clones and lacks some. V and J calls plus clone size are reproduced from that table; the DNA served to infer D and trimming. The profile shows roughly 180,000 clones, roughly 85% of them singletons. V was cut by 6 bases and J by 6 bases, with 17 bases left in between. Per germline, CDR1 MNHNY and CDR2 SVGAGI (reference sequence). This CDR3 has 14 amino acids.

The receptor comes from a boy aged 2 to 9 in good health and CMV-seronegative. The sample comprised PBMCs. This chain joins TRBV6-6 and TRBJ1-1; D not resolved. The CDR3 protein is CASRSMPGEPEAFF. The CDR3 coding sequence is TGTGCCAGCAGATCCATGCCAGGTGAACCTGAAGCTTTCTTT.